The next 3 T cell receptor beta chains were all read from a single sample in a study of blood T cells in healthy people across ages. A second roughly 6 to 11 cycle PCR used barcoded and J-beta primers. TCRdb independently ran MiXCR on the 5' RACE reads; one entry per CDR3 protein. The profile shows hundreds of thousands of distinct CDR3 sequences, under 55% of them singletons. Source material: blood. These receptors originate from a man between 60 and 70 years old in good health.

This rearrangement joins TRBV6-2 or TRBV6-3 to TRBJ2-7, with TRBD2 identical over 7 bases. The DNA matches TRBJ2-5 better at its end, which makes the J call doubtful. Germline CDR1 and CDR2: MNHEY and SVGEGT. The CDR3 extends over 14 amino acids. CDR3 nucleotide sequence: TGTGCCAGCAATCCCTACGGGGGGAAAGAGACCCAGTACTTC. It is translated as CASNPYGGKETQYF.

This clonotype was recorded a few times. The chain links TRBV20-1 to TRBJ2-3; D unclear. The CDR3 covers 11 residues. V lost 0 bases and J 4 bases, leaving 2 bases between the germline ends. Germline CDR1 is DFQATT and CDR2 is SNEGSKA (reference sequence). CDR3 nucleotides: TGCAGTGCTAGAGACCCAGATACGCAGTATTTT. Its protein product is CSARDPDTQYF.

V usage is TRBV6-2 or TRBV6-3 and J usage is TRBJ2-3; D is undetermined. The V and J ends lost 0 bases and 5 bases respectively, with 6 bases between them. Germline V gives CDR1 MNHEY, CDR2 SVGEGT. There are 13 residues in the CDR3. The CDR3 DNA sequence: TGTGCCAGCAGTTACTCGGCTAAAGATACGCAGTATTTT. Translation: CASSYSAKDTQYF.